These 3 T cell receptor beta chains originate from one sample sequenced in a study of radiation and T cells in renal cell carcinoma (dated by TCRdb to about 2020). The time point label for this specimen denotes: blood 4 weeks post-SBRT, at nephrectomy. The intended sense of this specimen's treatment or condition label: 15 Gy SBRT to primary tumor, nephrectomy 4 weeks later. The library was prepared using the immunoSEQ multiplex PCR assay. This is the immuneACCESS table as TCRdb keeps it, with only in-frame sequences that have V and J called. A part of the clones is gone; compared with another copy, unresolved V genes explain less than half, and the rest is unexplained. The sample records over 85,000 clones, about 85% of which are singletons. The top ten clonotypes cover under 10% of the sample. The sequencing used blood, collected from a patient whose treatment included radiotherapy and nephrectomy. The receptor set was obtained from a man aged 45-65 years with renal cell carcinoma.

J is TRBJ2-7 and V is TRBV6-1; a weak D match, TRBD1 (6 bases). This CDR3 has 15 amino acids. The germline V gene encodes CDR1 MNHNS and CDR2 SASEGT. Trimming left V 3 bases short and J 1 base short, with 13 bases between. CDR3 sequence: CASSDRGQISYEQYF. CDR3 nucleotides: TGTGCCAGCAGTGACCGAGGACAGATATCCTACGAGCAGTACTTC.

V gene TRBV5-1 combines with J gene TRBJ2-7, with D hard to call. From germline, CDR1 is SGHRS and CDR2 YFSETQ. V shed 1 base and J shed 3 bases, with 11 bases lying between them. There are 14 residues in the CDR3. The CDR3 coding sequence is TGCGCCAGCAGCTTGAACAGCCGTTACTACGAGCAGTACTTC. Translated, it gives CASSLNSRYYEQYF.

The V gene is TRBV4-2, the J gene TRBJ1-4; D is possibly TRBD1 (5 bases). CDR3 length: 16 amino acids. Trimming took off 4 bases at V and 6 bases at J, with 18 bases between the two ends. Germline V gene lookup returns CDR1 LGHNA and CDR2 YNFKEQ. CDR3 in DNA: TGTGCCAGCAGCCTGCATTACGGCGGGGGGGATGAAAAACTGTTTTTT. It encodes CASSLHYGGGDEKLFF.